These T cell receptor beta chains were read from a single sample in a study of OX40 agonist ivuxolimab in advanced cancers. TCRdb keeps only in-frame clones here, not all; method: immunoSEQ multiplex PCR. Among about 62,000 clones listed, around 81% were seen once. The sample in question was CD4+ or CD8+ T cells sorted from blood, obtained in a trial of the OX40 agonist ivuxolimab. These receptors all stem from an adult with an advanced solid tumor such as melanoma, head and neck, liver or kidney cancer. Each CDR3 is given with its conserved first and last residue. Each record gives: CDR3 protein, CDR3 DNA, D gene, J gene, V gene, clone size. A D gene is named only where the DNA matches it firmly. Clone size, where shown, is once, few, many, or a class for clones that have expanded.

CASSQDVGAGAVFRYNEQFF TGTGCCAGCAGCCAAGACGTTGGAGCGGGGGCGGTTTTCCGTTACAATGAGCAGTTCTTC TRBD2 TRBJ2-1 TRBV4-2 .
CASRTGASEETQYF TGTGCCAGCAGAACAGGGGCTTCCGAAGAGACCCAGTACTTC TRBD1 TRBJ2-5 TRBV6-5 .
CAWSSGRERGSPLHF TGTGCCTGGAGTTCCGGGCGAGAGAGAGGGTCACCCCTCCACTTT . TRBJ1-6 TRBV30 once
CASTRGGKNTEAFF TGTGCCAGCACCCGTGGAGGAAAGAACACTGAAGCTTTCTTT . TRBJ1-1 TRBV5-4 .
CASSQEPTGGEADEQFF TGTGCCAGCAGCCAAGAACCGACTGGGGGGGAGGCTGATGAGCAGTTCTTC TRBD2 TRBJ2-1 TRBV4-2 once
CASSEANGNQPQHF TGTGCCAGCAGTGAAGCCAACGGCAATCAGCCCCAGCATTTT . TRBJ1-5 TRBV6-1 .
CASSEASAGRQPQHF TGTGCCAGCAGTGAAGCGTCGGCAGGGAGACAGCCCCAGCATTTT . TRBJ1-5 TRBV6-1 .
CASSQGLGNTIYF TGTGCCAGCAGCCAAGGGTTGGGAAACACCATATATTTT . TRBJ1-3 TRBV14 .
CASSGFRGVSGNTIYF TGTGCCAGCAGTGGATTTCGGGGGGTCTCTGGAAACACCATATATTTT . TRBJ1-3 TRBV2 .
CASSHPTERISGNTIYF TGTGCCAGCAGCCACCCGACGGAGAGAATCTCTGGAAACACCATATATTTT . TRBJ1-3 TRBV7-9 .
CASSLTNLGQGPGYTF TGTGCCAGCAGCTTAACTAATCTGGGACAGGGGCCCGGCTACACCTTC TRBD1 TRBJ1-2 TRBV11-2 .
CASSDQVFPGLTDTQYF TGTGCCAGCAGTGACCAGGTCTTCCCTGGTCTCACAGATACGCAGTATTTT . TRBJ2-3 TRBV6-1 once
CASSTRTSGGRETQYF TGTGCCAGCAGTACCCGGACTAGCGGGGGGCGAGAGACCCAGTACTTC TRBD2 TRBJ2-5 TRBV2 .
CAWGRVSAKNIQYF TGTGCCTGGGGCCGGGTGTCTGCCAAAAACATTCAGTACTTC . TRBJ2-4 TRBV30 once
CASSQDTRGSSYNEQFF TGCGCCAGCAGCCAAGATACGAGGGGATCGTCCTACAATGAGCAGTTCTTC . TRBJ2-1 TRBV4-3 .
CAITTGPGDEQYF TGTGCCATCACCACCGGGCCTGGAGACGAGCAGTACTTC . TRBJ2-7 TRBV10-3 few
CASSLESSGANVLTF TGTGCCAGCAGCTTAGAGAGCTCTGGGGCCAACGTCCTGACTTTC . TRBJ2-6 TRBV5-5 .
CASRLRGFAENTIYF TGTGCCAGCAGGCTTAGGGGGTTTGCGGAAAACACCATATATTTT . TRBJ1-3 TRBV6-1 few
CASSEEVGHTDTQYF TGTGCCAGCAGTGAAGAGGTGGGTCACACAGATACGCAGTATTTT . TRBJ2-3 TRBV6-1 few
CATHKATGFGNTEAFF TGTGCCACCCACAAGGCCACGGGCTTTGGGAACACTGAAGCTTTCTTT . TRBJ1-1 TRBV2 .
CASRPSGAYNEQFF TGCGCCAGCAGACCGAGCGGTGCTTACAATGAGCAGTTCTTC . TRBJ2-1 TRBV5-1 .
CASSLGGGQGVYEQYF TGTGCCAGCAGCTTGGGTGGTGGACAGGGTGTCTACGAGCAGTACTTC TRBD1 TRBJ2-7 TRBV5-4 .
CAIRGGTSTETQYF TGTGCCATCAGGGGGGGGACTAGCACCGAGACCCAGTACTTC TRBD2 TRBJ2-5 TRBV10-3 once
CASSVGFEQYF TGTGCCAGCAGTGTGGGGTTCGAGCAGTACTTC . TRBJ2-7 TRBV6-1 .
CATSRDRGQGGQPQHF TGTGCCACCAGCAGAGATCGAGGACAGGGAGGACAGCCCCAGCATTTT TRBD1 TRBJ1-5 TRBV15 few
CASSLVTNSGNTIYF TGTGCCAGCAGCTTGGTGACCAACTCTGGAAACACCATATATTTT . TRBJ1-3 TRBV5-4 .
CASSLNRGYGYTF TGCGCCAGCAGCTTGAATCGGGGCTATGGCTACACCTTC . TRBJ1-2 TRBV5-1 .
CASSEERAWQGKTYEQYF TGTGCCAGCAGTGAAGAAAGGGCCTGGCAGGGCAAAACCTACGAGCAGTACTTC . TRBJ2-7 TRBV6-1 .
CASSLEAGNIQYF TGTGCCAGCAGCTTAGAAGCAGGGAACATTCAGTACTTC . TRBJ2-4 TRBV11-2 .
CASSWWTGSGNTIYF TGCGCCAGCAGCTGGTGGACAGGCTCTGGAAACACCATATATTTT TRBD1 TRBJ1-3 TRBV5-1 .
CASSLGRGPTGELFF TGTGCCAGCAGCTTAGGCAGGGGGCCCACCGGGGAGCTGTTTTTT TRBD1 TRBJ2-2 TRBV5-4 few
CASRDRAIDEQYF TGTGCCAGTCGGGACAGGGCAATTGACGAGCAGTACTTC TRBD1 TRBJ2-7 TRBV6-5 .
CASSIGGMSRTPKRETQYF TGTGCCAGTAGTATAGGAGGGATGTCTCGGACTCCCAAGCGGGAGACCCAGTACTTC . TRBJ2-5 TRBV19 .
CASRQGLTNTGELFF TGTGCCAGCAGACAGGGGTTGACGAACACCGGGGAGCTGTTTTTT TRBD1 TRBJ2-2 TRBV7-9 .
CASSLFTGGRETQYF TGTGCCAGCAGCTTGTTTACGGGGGGGCGAGAGACCCAGTACTTC TRBD2 TRBJ2-5 TRBV5-4 .
CASSPGDATYEQYF TGCGCCAGCAGCCCGGGGGACGCTACCTACGAGCAGTACTTC . TRBJ2-7 TRBV5-1 .
CASSEESAGFYGYTF TGTGCCAGCAGTGAAGAGTCGGCCGGTTTTTATGGCTACACCTTC . TRBJ1-2 TRBV6-1 few
CASSQDWGGQLGNEQFF TGCGCCAGCAGCCAAGACTGGGGGGGACAATTAGGAAATGAGCAGTTCTTC . TRBJ2-1 TRBV4-1 .
CACSGGDGYTF TGTGCCTGCTCCGGGGGGGATGGCTACACCTTC . TRBJ1-2 TRBV25-1 .
CASSLAHPGSPIYEQYF TGTGCCAGCAGCTTGGCACATCCGGGATCACCGATCTACGAGCAGTACTTC . TRBJ2-7 TRBV5-1 .
CASSYGADGAGNTIYF TGTGCCAGCAGTTACGGGGCGGACGGAGCTGGAAACACCATATATTTT . TRBJ1-3 TRBV6-5 .
CASSSGLAGGTSSYNEQFF TGTGCCAGCAGCTCGGGACTAGCGGGGGGTACGAGCTCCTACAATGAGCAGTTCTTC TRBD2 TRBJ2-1 TRBV5-4 .
CASSQDWGITDTQYF TGCGCCAGCAGCCAAGATTGGGGTATCACAGATACGCAGTATTTT . TRBJ2-3 TRBV4-1 .
CASSFGTASYEQYF TGCGCCAGCAGCTTTGGGACAGCCTCCTACGAGCAGTACTTC TRBD1 TRBJ2-7 TRBV5-1 .
CASMAGQGINGYTF TGTGCCAGTATGGCTGGGCAGGGGATAAATGGCTACACCTTC . TRBJ1-2 TRBV19 once
CATSREVASQETQYF TGTGCCACCAGCAGAGAAGTAGCCAGCCAAGAGACCCAGTACTTC . TRBJ2-5 TRBV15 .
CASSPGTGSNEQFF TGTGCCAGCAGTCCCGGGACAGGGTCCAATGAGCAGTTCTTC TRBD1 TRBJ2-1 TRBV7-7 .
CATSRDSGGSSYNSPLHF TGTGCCACCAGCAGAGATTCGGGCGGTAGCTCCTATAATTCACCCCTCCACTTT . TRBJ1-6 TRBV15 .
CASSFLAGAPQETQYF TGTGCCAGCAGCTTTTTAGCGGGGGCGCCTCAAGAGACCCAGTACTTC TRBD2 TRBJ2-5 TRBV5-5 .
CASSSLRPRGTGELFF TGTGCCAGCAGCTCCCTCCGGCCGCGGGGGACCGGGGAGCTGTTTTTT TRBD2 TRBJ2-2 TRBV11-2 .
CASSLEWRDGYTF TGTGCCAGCAGTCTAGAGTGGAGGGATGGCTACACCTTC . TRBJ1-2 TRBV6-1 few
CASSLGGRGGGSYNSPLHF TGTGCCAGCAGCCTTGGGGGGAGGGGAGGTGGGTCCTATAATTCACCCCTCCACTTT . TRBJ1-6 TRBV4-2 .
CASRKGRGELFF TGTGCCAGCAGGAAGGGTCGCGGGGAGCTGTTTTTT . TRBJ2-2 TRBV2 .
CSVTDRSSYEQYF TGCAGCGTTACGGACAGGAGCTCCTACGAGCAGTACTTC TRBD1 TRBJ2-7 TRBV29-1 .
CASSLAGTGGHNSPLHF TGCGCCAGCAGCCTCGCCGGGACAGGGGGCCACAATTCACCCCTCCACTTT TRBD1 TRBJ1-6 TRBV10-2 .
CAWAGRMNTEAFF TGTGCCTGGGCAGGGAGAATGAACACTGAAGCTTTCTTT . TRBJ1-1 TRBV30 .
CASSLKGGSGELFF TGTGCCAGCAGCCTGAAGGGGGGCTCCGGGGAGCTGTTTTTT . TRBJ2-2 TRBV7-2 .